The subject of this entry is one TCR beta chain. The data originate from a study of blood T cell repertoires in COVID-19. Study at large: Sites across the United States, Italy and Spain contributed samples from acute and convalescent COVID-19. T cells, B-cell-depleted T cells, or PBMCs supplied cDNA or gDNA.

Per the original data handling: Amplifying reference gene primers gave estimates of nucleated cell counts. The table came from immunoSEQ multiplex PCR; TCRdb's copy has only in-frame clones and leaves some out. That table gives V, J and clone size, and the DNA gave D and trimming. The table lists over 200,000 clones, around 87% of them singletons. J lost 3 bases, V lost 5 bases, and 4 bases had no gene match. Germline V CDR1 and CDR2: SGHTA, FQGNSA. The CDR3 extends over 15 amino acids. The sequence was obtained from a woman aged 50 to 65 with acute or convalescent COVID-19. Sequencing was done on a sample of peripheral blood. The V call is TRBV7-2, the J call TRBJ2-3; 11 bases fit TRBD2. The DNA of the CDR3 is TGTGCCAGCAGCCCCCGACTAGCGGGAACAGATACGCAGTATTTT. Encoded protein: CASSPRLAGTDTQYF.